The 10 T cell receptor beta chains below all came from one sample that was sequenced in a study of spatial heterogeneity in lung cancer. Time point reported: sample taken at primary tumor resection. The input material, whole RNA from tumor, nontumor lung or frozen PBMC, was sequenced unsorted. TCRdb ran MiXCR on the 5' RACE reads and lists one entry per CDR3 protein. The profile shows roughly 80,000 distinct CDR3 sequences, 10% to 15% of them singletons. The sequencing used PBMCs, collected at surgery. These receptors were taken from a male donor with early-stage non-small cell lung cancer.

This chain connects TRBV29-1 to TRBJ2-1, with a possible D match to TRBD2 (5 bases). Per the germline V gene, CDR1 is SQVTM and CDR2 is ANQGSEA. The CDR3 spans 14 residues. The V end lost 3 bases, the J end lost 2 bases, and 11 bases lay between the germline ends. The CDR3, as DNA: TGCAGCGTTGATAGAGGGATGACCTACAATGAGCAGTTCTTC. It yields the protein CSVDRGMTYNEQFF.

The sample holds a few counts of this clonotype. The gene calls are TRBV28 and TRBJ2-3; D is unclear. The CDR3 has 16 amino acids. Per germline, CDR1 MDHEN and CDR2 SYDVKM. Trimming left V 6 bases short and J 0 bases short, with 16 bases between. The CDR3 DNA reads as TGTGCCAGCAGATTAAGGTTACTGACTAGCACAGATACGCAGTATTTT. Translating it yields CASRLRLLTSTDTQYF.

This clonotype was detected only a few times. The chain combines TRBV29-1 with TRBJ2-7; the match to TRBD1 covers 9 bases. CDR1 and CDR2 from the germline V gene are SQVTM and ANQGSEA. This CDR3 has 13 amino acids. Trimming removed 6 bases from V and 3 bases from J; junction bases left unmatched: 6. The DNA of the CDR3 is TGCAGCGTACCCGGGACAGGGAACTACGAGCAGTACTTC. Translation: CSVPGTGNYEQYF.

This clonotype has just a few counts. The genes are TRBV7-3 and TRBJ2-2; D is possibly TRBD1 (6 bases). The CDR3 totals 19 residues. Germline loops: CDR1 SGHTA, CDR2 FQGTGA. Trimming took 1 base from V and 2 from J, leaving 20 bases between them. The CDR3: CASSLKGGDGPLNTGELFF. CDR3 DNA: TGTGCCAGCAGCTTAAAAGGGGGAGACGGCCCGCTTAACACCGGGGAGCTGTTTTTT.

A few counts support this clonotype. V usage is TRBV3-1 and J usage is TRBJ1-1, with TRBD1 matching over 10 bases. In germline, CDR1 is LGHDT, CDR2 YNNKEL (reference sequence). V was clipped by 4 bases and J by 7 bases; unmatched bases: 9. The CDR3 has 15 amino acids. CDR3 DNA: TGTGCCAGCAGCCTAAAGACAGGGGGCTTGGGTGAAGCTTTCTTT. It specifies CASSLKTGGLGEAFF.

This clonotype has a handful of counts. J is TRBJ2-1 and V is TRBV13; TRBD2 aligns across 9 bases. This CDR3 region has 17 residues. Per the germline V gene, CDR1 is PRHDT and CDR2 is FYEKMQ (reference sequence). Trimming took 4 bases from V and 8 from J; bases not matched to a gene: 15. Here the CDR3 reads CASSSYGLALSGDEQFF. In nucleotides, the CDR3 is TGTGCCAGCAGCTCGTACGGACTAGCGCTTTCTGGAGATGAGCAGTTCTTC.

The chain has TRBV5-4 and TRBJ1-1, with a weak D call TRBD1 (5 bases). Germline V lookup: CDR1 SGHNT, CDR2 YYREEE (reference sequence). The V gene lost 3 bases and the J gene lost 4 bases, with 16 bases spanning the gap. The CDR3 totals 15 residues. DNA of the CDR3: TGTGCCAGCAGCTCCCAGGGAACTGCGGGCACTGAAGCTTTCTTT. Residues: CASSSQGTAGTEAFF.

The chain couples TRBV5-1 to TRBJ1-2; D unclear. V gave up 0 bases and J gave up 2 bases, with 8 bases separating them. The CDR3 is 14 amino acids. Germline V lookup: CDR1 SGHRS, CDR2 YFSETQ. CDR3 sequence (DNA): TGCGCCAGCAGCTTGGAGACGGGAAACTATGGCTACACCTTC. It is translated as CASSLETGNYGYTF.

DNA for the CDR3: TGCGCCAGCAGCCAGCCAGGGATGTATTCACCCCTCCACTTT. This sequence encodes CASSQPGMYSPLHF. The chain links TRBV4-1 to TRBJ1-6; D is perhaps TRBD1 (5 bases). This CDR3 has 14 residues. Trimming stripped 3 bases from V and 8 bases from J, with 11 bases between. The germline V gene has CDR1 MGHRA and CDR2 YSYEKL.

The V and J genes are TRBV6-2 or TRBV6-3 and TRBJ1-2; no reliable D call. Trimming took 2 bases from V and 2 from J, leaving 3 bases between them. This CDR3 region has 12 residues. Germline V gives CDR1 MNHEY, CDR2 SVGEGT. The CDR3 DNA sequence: TGTGCCAGCAGTTACGGGAACTATGGCTACACCTTC. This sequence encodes CASSYGNYGYTF.